This TCR beta chain was found in a study of regulatory T cells in long-lasting Graves disease. About the research overall: Those with persistent Graves' disease had received antithyroid drugs for over 5 years with positive TSH receptor antibodies.

As for time point: persistent/refractory GD, antithyroid drugs over 5 years with positive TRAb. RNA from PBMCs was the source of the TCR library. Criteria from the American Thyroid Association guidelines were applied to diagnose Graves' disease. Researchers made TCR beta libraries by using iRepertoire HTBI primers and running Arm-PCR on CDR3 regions. MiXCR, run by TCRdb on the multiplex PCR reads, gives a single entry per CDR3 protein. The table shows 400,000 to 500,000 distinct CDR3 sequences, with roughly 21% occurring only once. This clonotype appeared a few times. Germline V lookup: CDR1 SGHTS, CDR2 YDEGEE. The junction had 12 bases not matched to a gene; V was cut back by 4 bases and J by 2 bases. CDR3 size: 17 residues.

The receptor was isolated from a female donor with Graves disease. This chain connects TRBV5-8 to TRBJ2-3; 8 bases line up with TRBD1. Sequencing was performed on peripheral blood mononuclear cells (PBMCs), taken when the disease was refractory, from a patient treated with antithyroid drugs. The CDR3 is CASSRGQVDPFTDTQYF. For the CDR3, the DNA is TGTGCCAGCAGCCGGGGACAGGTTGATCCCTTCACAGATACGCAGTATTTT.